The clone carrying this T cell receptor (beta chain) was recorded many times. The antigen remains unidentified. Clinical symptoms, serum thyroxine, TRAb, thyroid ultrasound and orbital computed tomography established diagnosis. RNA transcripts yielded amplified TCR beta CDR3 regions. A first-round RT-PCR of the TCR CDR3 used the HTBI primer set. TCRdb re-derived calls from the multiplex PCR reads in MiXCR, one entry per CDR3 protein. The repertoire holds more than 550,000 distinct CDR3 sequences, 40% to 55% seen once, with under 8.5% in the top ten. The sample originates from a study of T cells in Graves' hyperthyroidism and ophthalmopathy. Broader study findings: Ophthalmopathy was model-predicted a median 6.5 months pre-onset. Most clonotypes expanded in thyroid above 0.001 were likewise present in blood.

Germline V lookup: CDR1 SNHLY, CDR2 FYNNEI. The CDR3 runs to 15 residues. The V gene lost 9 bases and the J gene lost 0 bases, with 12 bases spanning the gap. The gene calls are TRBV2 and TRBJ2-6; possible D gene TRBD2, 5 bases. Sequenced material: peripheral blood or thyroid tissue (not recorded which). The sequence derives from an adult man with Graves' disease, either hyperthyroidism or ophthalmopathy (not recorded which). CDR3 protein: CARGGPLSGANVLTF. In nucleotides, the CDR3 is TGTGCCAGAGGAGGACCGCTCTCTGGGGCCAACGTCCTGACTTTC.